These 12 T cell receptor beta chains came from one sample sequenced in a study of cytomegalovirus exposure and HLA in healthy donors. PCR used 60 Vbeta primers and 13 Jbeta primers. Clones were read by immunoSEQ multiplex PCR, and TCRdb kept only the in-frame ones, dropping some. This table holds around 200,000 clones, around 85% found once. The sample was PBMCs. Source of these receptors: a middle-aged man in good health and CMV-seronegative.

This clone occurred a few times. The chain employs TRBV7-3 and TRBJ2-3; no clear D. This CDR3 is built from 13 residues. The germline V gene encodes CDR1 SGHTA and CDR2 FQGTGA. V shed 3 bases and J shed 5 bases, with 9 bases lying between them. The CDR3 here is CASSLGRQDTQYF. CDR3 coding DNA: TGTGCCAGCAGCTTGGGCAGGCAAGATACGCAGTATTTT.

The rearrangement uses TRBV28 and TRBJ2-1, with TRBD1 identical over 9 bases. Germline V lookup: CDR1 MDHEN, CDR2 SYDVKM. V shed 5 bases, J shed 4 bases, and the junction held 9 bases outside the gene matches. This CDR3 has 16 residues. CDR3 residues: CASSHSGGQGYNEQFF. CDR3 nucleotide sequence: TGTGCCAGCAGTCACTCCGGGGGACAGGGATACAATGAGCAGTTCTTC.

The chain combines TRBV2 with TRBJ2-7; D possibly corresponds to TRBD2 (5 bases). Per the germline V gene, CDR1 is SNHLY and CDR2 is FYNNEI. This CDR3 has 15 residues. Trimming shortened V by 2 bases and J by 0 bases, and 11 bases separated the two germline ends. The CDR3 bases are TGTGCCAGCAGTGAATCGAGGGTAAGCTCCTACGAGCAGTACTTC. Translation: CASSESRVSSYEQYF.

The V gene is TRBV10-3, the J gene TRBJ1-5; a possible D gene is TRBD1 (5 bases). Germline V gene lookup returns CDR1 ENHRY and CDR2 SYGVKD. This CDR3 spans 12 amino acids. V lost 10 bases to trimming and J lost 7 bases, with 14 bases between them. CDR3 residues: CATRSAGQPQHF. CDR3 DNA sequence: TGTGCCACCCGGAGCGCAGGGCAGCCCCAGCATTTT.

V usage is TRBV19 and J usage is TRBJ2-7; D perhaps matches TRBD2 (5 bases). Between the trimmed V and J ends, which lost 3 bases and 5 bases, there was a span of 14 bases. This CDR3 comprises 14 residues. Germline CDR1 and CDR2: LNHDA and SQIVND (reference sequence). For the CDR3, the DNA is TGTGCCAGTAGTATTGGGTCTGGGCGGGACGAGCAGTACTTC. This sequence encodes CASSIGSGRDEQYF. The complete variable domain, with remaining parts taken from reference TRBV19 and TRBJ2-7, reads DGGITQSPKYLFRKEGQNVTLSCEQNLNHDAMYWYRQDPGQGLRLIYYSQIVNDFQKGDIAEGYSVSREKKESFPLTVTSAQKNPTAFYLCASSIGSGRDEQYFGPGTRLTVT.

For the CDR3, the DNA is TGCGCCAGCAGCCCCGGACTAGCGGGAGTGACCTACAATGAGCAGTTCTTC. Its translation is CASSPGLAGVTYNEQFF. This chain joins TRBV4-1 and TRBJ2-1, with 13 bases fitting TRBD2. This CDR3 is 17 amino acids long. After removal of 4 bases from V and 2 bases from J, the junction contained 5 bases not matched to a gene. Germline V lookup: CDR1 MGHRA, CDR2 YSYEKL.

The CDR3 nucleotides are TGTGCCAGCAGCTTAGCGGGGGGCGCTGAAGCTTTCTTT. Encoded protein: CASSLAGGAEAFF. This chain connects TRBV11-2 to TRBJ1-1; tentative D call: TRBD1 (6 bases). The CDR3 consists of 13 residues. Per the germline V gene, CDR1 is SGHAT and CDR2 is FQNNGV. V lost 1 base and J lost 6, with 9 bases in between.

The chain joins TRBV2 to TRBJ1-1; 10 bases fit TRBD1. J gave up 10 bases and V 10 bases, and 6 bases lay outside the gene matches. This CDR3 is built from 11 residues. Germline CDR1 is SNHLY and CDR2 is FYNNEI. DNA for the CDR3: TGTGCCACCGCCCGGGACAGGGGAGCTTTCTTT. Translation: CATARDRGAFF.

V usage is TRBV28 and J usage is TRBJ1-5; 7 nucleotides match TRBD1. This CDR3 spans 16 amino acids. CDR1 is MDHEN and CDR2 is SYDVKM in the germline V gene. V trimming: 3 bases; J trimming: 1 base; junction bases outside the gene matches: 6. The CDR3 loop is CASSFSGGGSNQPQHF. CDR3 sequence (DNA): TGTGCCAGCAGTTTTTCAGGGGGTGGAAGCAATCAGCCCCAGCATTTT.

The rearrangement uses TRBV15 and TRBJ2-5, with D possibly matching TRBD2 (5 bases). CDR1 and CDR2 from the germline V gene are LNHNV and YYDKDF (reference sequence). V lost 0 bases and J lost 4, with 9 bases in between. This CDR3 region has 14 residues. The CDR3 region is CATSRERVLETQYF. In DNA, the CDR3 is TGTGCCACCAGCAGAGAGAGGGTACTAGAGACCCAGTACTTC. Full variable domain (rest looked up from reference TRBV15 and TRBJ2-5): DAMVIQNPRYQVTQFGKPVTLSCSQTLNHNVMYWYQQKSSQAPKLLFHYYDKDFNNEADTPDNFQSRRPNTSFCFLDIRSPGLGDTAMYLCATSRERVLETQYFGPGTRLLVL.

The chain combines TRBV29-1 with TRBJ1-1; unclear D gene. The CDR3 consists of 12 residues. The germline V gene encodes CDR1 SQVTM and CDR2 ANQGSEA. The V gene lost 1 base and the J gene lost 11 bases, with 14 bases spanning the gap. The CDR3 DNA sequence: TGCAGCGTTGAAGCGGTGGGAGGAAGGGCTTTCTTT. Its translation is CSVEAVGGRAFF.

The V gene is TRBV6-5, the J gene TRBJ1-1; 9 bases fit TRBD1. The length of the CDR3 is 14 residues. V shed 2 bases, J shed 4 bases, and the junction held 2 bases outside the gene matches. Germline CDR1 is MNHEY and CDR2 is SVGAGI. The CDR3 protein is CASSYGTGRTEAFF. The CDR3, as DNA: TGTGCCAGCAGTTACGGGACAGGGCGCACTGAAGCTTTCTTT.